Listed here is a single T cell receptor beta chain. What it binds is not known. The entry originates in a study of CD8+ T cells in alopecia areata. Study findings and constraints: It was lesional scalp, especially alopecia totalis/universalis, that showed higher clonality than normal scalp. The treated group had a single nonresponder, limiting CD8+ expansion-response conclusions.

Sequencing templates came from extracted RNA that was reverse transcribed into cDNA. Method: immunoSEQ multiplex PCR; TCRdb's copy keeps in-frame clones and lacks some. The repertoire includes fewer than 250,000 clones, about three fifths of them detected once, and 0.65% to 0.7% sits in the top ten. Sample treatment: oral pan-JAK inhibitor, 5-10 mg twice daily. The starting material was CD4+ T cells sorted from blood, obtained at week 4, from a patient treated with tofacitinib. This sequence originates from a human donor with alopecia areata.

Here the CDR3 reads CSASLATDTQYF. In DNA, the CDR3 is TGCAGCGCATCACTAGCGACGGATACGCAGTATTTT. This sequence joins TRBV29-1 and TRBJ2-3; 7 bases agree with TRBD2. The CDR3 length is 12 residues. V lost 7 bases and J lost 6; bases outside the gene matches: 7. The germline CDR1 and CDR2 sequences are SQVTM and ANQGSEA.